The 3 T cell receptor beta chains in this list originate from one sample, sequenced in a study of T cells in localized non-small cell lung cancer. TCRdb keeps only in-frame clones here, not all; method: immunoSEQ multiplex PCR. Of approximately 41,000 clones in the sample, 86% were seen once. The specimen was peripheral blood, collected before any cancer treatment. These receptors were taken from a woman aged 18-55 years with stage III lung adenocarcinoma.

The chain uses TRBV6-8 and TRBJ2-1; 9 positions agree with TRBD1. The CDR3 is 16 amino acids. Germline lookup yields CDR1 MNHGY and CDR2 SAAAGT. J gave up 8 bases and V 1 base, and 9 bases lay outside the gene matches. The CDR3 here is CASSYWAGQGGDEQFF. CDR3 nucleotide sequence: TGTGCCAGCAGTTACTGGGCGGGACAGGGAGGCGATGAGCAGTTCTTC.

This CDR3 is CASSPNPGTSHLNTQYF. CDR3 nucleotide sequence: TGTGCCAGCAGCCCTAATCCCGGGACTAGCCACCTTAATACGCAGTATTTT. The V call is TRBV11-2, the J call TRBJ2-3; 9 bases match TRBD2. There are 17 residues in the CDR3. Germline-derived CDR1 and CDR2 are SGHAT and FQNNGV. The ends lost 5 bases at V and 7 bases at J; junction bases unmatched: 16.

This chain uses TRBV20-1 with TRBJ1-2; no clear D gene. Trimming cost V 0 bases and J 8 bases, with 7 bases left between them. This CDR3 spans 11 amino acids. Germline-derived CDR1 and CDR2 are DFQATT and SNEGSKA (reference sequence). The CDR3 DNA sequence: TGCAGTGCTAGAGATAAGGAAGGCTACACCTTC. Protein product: CSARDKEGYTF.